This TCR beta chain appears in the sequencing data of a study of long-term antiretroviral therapy in people with HIV. At the survey level, the v3.0 immunoSEQ assay was run. Clones were sequenced by immunoSEQ multiplex PCR, and TCRdb holds only the in-frame ones, with some missing. The data contain around 25,000 clones, 95% of them singletons. Findings and limits, study-wide: Compared with controls, HIV repertoires showed narrower CDR3 length ranges. Relative to transplant donor controls, diversity remained lower despite increasing after ART.

This clone was recorded only once. The target antigen is unknown. The CDR3 sequence is 14 residues long. V dropped 5 bases and J dropped 5 bases, with 10 bases sitting between them. In germline, CDR1 is MDHEN, CDR2 SYDVKM. Donors needed at least one pre-ART PBMC sample plus at least two post-ART samples. This sequence was found in a woman aged 45-65 years with HIV. The material was unsorted PBMCs, obtained roughly 5.1 years after starting antiretroviral therapy. V gene TRBV28 combines with J gene TRBJ2-6, with a tentative D call TRBD2 (5 bases). CDR3: CASSPAGRANVLTF. In DNA, the CDR3 is TGTGCCAGCAGTCCCGCCGGGAGGGCCAACGTCCTGACTTTC.